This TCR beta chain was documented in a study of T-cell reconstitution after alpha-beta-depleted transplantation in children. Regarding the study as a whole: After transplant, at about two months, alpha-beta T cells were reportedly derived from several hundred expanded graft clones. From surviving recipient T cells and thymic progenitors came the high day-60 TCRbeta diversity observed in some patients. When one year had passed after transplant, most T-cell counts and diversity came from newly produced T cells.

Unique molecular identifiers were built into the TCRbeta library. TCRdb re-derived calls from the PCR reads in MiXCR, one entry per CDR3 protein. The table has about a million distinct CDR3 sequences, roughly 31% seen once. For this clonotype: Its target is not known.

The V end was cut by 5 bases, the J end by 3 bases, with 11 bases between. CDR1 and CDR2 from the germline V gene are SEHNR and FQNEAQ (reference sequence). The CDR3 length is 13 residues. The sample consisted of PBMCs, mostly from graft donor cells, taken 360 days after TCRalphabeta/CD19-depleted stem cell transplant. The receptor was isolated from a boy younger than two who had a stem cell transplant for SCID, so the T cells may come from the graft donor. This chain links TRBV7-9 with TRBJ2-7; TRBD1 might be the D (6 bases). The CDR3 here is CASSAPGDYEQYV. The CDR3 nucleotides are TGTGCCAGCAGCGCCCCAGGGGACTACGAGCAGTACGTC.